Following are 3 T cell receptor beta chains from one sample sequenced in a study of blood T cell repertoires in COVID-19 (dated by TCRdb to about 2020). The receptor library was made with the immunoSEQ multiplex PCR assay. The source is immuneACCESS, and TCRdb retained only in-frame sequences with V and J called. Part of the clones is not carried over; for the studies checked, unresolved V genes explain less than half of this, and the remainder is unexplained. The sample profile shows 50,000 or so clones; around 87% of them were found once. Together, the top ten hold about 12% of the sample. Material for sequencing was peripheral blood. The receptors stem from a man aged 55 to 70 with active COVID-19.

The V gene is TRBV6-6, the J gene TRBJ1-4; perhaps TRBD1 as D (5 bases). V dropped 5 bases and J dropped 6 bases, with 13 bases sitting between them. CDR3 length: 14 residues. Germline loops: CDR1 MNHNY, CDR2 SVGAGI (reference sequence). CDR3 amino acids: CASSEPGLYEKLFF. In nucleotides, the CDR3 is TGTGCCAGCAGTGAGCCAGGGCTATATGAAAAACTGTTTTTT.

DNA of the CDR3: TGTGCCAGCTCACCTTCGATGCGGGATGAGCAGTTCTTC. Amino acids: CASSPSMRDEQFF. The chain is built from TRBV18 and TRBJ2-1, with D tentatively TRBD2 (5 bases). This CDR3 comprises 13 residues. CDR1 KGHSH and CDR2 LQKENI come from the germline V gene. V lost 3 bases and J 8 bases, leaving 11 bases between the germline ends.

This chain uses TRBV28 with TRBJ1-2; D uncertain. Trimming left V 4 bases short and J 1 base short, with 4 bases between. Per germline, CDR1 MDHEN and CDR2 SYDVKM. This CDR3 is built from 12 residues. The chain's CDR3 is CASSSGNYGYTF. Written as DNA, the CDR3 is TGTGCCAGCAGTTCCGGTAACTATGGCTACACCTTC.